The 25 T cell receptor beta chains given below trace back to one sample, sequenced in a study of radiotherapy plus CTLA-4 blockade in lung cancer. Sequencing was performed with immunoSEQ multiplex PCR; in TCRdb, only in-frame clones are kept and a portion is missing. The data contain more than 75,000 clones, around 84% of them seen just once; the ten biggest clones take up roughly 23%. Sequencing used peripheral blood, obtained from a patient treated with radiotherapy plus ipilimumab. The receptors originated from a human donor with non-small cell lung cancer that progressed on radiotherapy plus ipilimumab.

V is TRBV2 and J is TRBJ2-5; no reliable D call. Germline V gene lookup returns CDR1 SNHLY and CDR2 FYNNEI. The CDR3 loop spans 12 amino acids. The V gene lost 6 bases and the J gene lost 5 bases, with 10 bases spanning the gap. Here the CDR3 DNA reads TGTGCCAGCAGGAAGGTGGGGGAGACCCAGTACTTC. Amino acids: CASRKVGETQYF.

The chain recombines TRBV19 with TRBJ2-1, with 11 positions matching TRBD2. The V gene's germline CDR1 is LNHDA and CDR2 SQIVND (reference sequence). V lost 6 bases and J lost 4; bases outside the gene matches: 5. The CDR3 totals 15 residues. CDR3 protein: CASRTTSGIYNEQFF. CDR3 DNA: TGTGCCAGTAGGACGACTAGCGGGATTTACAATGAGCAGTTCTTC.

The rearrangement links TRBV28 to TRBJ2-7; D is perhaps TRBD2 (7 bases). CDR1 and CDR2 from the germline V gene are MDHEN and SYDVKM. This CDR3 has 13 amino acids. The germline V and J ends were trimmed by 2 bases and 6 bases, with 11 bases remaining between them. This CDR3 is CASSLVGGGEQYV. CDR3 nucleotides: TGTGCCAGCAGTTTAGTGGGAGGGGGCGAGCAGTACGTC.

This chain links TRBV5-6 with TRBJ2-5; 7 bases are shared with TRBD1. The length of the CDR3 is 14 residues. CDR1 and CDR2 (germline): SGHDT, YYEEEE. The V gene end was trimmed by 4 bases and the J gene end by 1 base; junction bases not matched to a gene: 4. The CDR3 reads CASSRAGGQETQYF. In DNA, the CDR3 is TGTGCCAGCAGCCGGGCAGGGGGCCAAGAGACCCAGTACTTC.

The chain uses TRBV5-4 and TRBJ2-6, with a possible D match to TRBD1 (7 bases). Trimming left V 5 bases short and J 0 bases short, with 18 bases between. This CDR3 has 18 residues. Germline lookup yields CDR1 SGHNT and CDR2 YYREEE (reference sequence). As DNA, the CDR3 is TGTGCCAGCAGGCCTGCAGGGGGGATAAGCTCTGGGGCCAACGTCCTGACTTTC. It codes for CASRPAGGISSGANVLTF.

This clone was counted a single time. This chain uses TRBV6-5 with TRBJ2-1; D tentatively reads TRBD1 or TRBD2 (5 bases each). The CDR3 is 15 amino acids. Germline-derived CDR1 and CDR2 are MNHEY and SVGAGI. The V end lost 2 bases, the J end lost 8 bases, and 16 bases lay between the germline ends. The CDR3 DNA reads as TGTGCCAGCAGTTACCGGGGCGATCCTCTGGATGAGCAGTTCTTC. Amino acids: CASSYRGDPLDEQFF.

The CDR3 bases are TGTGCCATCAGTGAGGCAACCGCGGGGGGTGATGAGCAGTTCTTC. Translating gives CAISEATAGGDEQFF. The chain employs TRBV10-3 and TRBJ2-1; 8 nucleotides agree with TRBD2. V gave up 2 bases and J gave up 8 bases; unmatched junction bases: 8. Germline V CDR1 and CDR2: ENHRY, SYGVKD. The CDR3 is 15 residues long.

CDR3 DNA: TGTGCCATCAGGGAAGGGGATCAGCCCCAGCATTTT. This translates into CAIREGDQPQHF. The chain carries TRBV10-3 and TRBJ1-5; D possibly corresponds to TRBD1 (5 bases). V was trimmed by 6 bases and J by 5 bases, leaving 8 bases between them. CDR3 size: 12 residues. Germline V gene data show CDR1 as ENHRY and CDR2 as SYGVKD.

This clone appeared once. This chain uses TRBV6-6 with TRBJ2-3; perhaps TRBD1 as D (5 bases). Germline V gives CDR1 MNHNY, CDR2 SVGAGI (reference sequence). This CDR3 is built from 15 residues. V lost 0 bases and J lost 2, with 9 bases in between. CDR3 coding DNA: TGTGCCAGCAGTTACTCGACAGCGCACACAGATACGCAGTATTTT. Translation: CASSYSTAHTDTQYF.

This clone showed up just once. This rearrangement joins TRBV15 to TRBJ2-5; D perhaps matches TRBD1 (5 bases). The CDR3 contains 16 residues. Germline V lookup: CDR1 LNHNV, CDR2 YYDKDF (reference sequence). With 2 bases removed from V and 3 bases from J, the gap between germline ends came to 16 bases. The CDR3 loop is CATSRSRADKEETQYF. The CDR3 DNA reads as TGTGCCACCAGCAGATCCAGGGCAGATAAAGAAGAGACCCAGTACTTC.

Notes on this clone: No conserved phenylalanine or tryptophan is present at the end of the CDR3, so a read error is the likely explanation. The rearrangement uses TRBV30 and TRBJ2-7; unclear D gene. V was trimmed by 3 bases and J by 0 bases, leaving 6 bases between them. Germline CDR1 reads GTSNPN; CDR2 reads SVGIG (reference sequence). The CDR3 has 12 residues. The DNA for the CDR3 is TGTGCCTGGAGCCTGAGCTCCTACGAGCAGTACTCC. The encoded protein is CAWSLSSYEQYS.

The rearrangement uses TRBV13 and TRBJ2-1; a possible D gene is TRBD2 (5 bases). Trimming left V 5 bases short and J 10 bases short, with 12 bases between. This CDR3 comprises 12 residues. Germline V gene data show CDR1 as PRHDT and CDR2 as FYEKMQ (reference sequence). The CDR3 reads CASSVLAHEQFF. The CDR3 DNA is TGTGCCAGCAGCGTCTTAGCGCACGAGCAGTTCTTC.

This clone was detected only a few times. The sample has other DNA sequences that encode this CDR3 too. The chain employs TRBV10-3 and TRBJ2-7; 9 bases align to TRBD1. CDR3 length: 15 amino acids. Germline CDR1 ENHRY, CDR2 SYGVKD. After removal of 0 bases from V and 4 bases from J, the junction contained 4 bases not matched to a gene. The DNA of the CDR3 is TGTGCCATCAGTGAGTCGAGGGACAGGGAGTACGAGCAGTACTTC. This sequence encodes CAISESRDREYEQYF.

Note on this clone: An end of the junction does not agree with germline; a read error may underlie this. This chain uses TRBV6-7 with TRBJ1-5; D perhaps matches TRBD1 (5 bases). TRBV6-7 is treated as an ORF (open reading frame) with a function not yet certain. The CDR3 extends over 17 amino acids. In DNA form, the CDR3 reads TGTGCCGGCAGACTCTGGGACGGACGATATAGCAATCAGCCCCAGCATTTT. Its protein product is CAGRLWDGRYSNQPQHF.

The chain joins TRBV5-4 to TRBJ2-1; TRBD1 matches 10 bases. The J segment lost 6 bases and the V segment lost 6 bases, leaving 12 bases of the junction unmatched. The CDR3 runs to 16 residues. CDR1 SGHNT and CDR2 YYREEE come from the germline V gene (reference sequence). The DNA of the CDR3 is TGTGCCAGCATCCAAGGAGGGGGACAGGGGATCAATGAGCAGTTCTTC. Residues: CASIQGGGQGINEQFF.

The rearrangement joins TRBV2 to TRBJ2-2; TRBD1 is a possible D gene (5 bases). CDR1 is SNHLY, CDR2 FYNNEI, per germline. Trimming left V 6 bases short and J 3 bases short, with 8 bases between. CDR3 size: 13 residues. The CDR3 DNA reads TGTGCCAGCAGACAAGGGGACACCGGGGAGCTGTTTTTT. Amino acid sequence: CASRQGDTGELFF.

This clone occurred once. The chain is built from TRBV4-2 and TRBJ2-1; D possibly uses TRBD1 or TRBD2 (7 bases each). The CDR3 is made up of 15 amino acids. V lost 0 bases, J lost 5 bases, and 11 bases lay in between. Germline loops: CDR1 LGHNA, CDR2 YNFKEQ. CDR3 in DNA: TGTGCCAGCAGCCAAGAGGGGAGGGGGCACAATGAGCAGTTCTTC. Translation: CASSQEGRGHNEQFF.

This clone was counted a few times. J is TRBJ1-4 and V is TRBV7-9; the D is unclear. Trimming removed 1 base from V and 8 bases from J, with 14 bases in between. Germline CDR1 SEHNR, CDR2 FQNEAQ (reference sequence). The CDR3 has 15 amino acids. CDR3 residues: CASSLETSPGEKLFF. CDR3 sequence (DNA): TGTGCCAGCAGCTTAGAGACATCCCCTGGGGAAAAACTGTTTTTT.

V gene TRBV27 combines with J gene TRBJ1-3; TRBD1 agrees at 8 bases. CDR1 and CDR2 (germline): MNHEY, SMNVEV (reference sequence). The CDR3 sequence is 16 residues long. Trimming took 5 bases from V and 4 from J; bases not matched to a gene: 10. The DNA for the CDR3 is TGTGCCAGCAGTCCATTTCAGGGGGCGCAGGGAAACACCATATATTTT. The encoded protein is CASSPFQGAQGNTIYF.

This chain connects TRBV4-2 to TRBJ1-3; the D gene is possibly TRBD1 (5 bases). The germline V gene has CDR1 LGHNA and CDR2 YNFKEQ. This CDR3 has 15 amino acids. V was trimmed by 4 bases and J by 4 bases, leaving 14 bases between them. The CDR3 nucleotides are TGTGCCAGCAGCCCAAGACCAGGGTCCGGAAACACCATATATTTT. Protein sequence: CASSPRPGSGNTIYF.

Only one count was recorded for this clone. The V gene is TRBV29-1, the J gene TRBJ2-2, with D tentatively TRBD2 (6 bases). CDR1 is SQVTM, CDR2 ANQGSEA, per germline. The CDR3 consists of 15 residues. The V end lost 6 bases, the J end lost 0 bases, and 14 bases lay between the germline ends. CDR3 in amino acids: CSVLTSSANTGELFF. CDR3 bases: TGCAGCGTATTAACTAGCTCGGCGAACACCGGGGAGCTGTTTTTT.

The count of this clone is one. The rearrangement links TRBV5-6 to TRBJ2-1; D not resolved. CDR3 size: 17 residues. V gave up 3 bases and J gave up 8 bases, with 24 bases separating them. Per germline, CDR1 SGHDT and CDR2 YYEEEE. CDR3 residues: CASSYWPYWRTGDEQFF. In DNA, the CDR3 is TGTGCCAGCAGCTACTGGCCGTATTGGAGAACTGGGGATGAGCAGTTCTTC.

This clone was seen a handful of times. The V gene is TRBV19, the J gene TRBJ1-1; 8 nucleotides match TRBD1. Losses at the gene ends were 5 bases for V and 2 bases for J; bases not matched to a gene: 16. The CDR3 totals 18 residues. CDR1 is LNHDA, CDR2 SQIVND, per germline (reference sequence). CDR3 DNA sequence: TGTGCCAGTAGTCAAAGATCTCCAGGGGGCGCGACTAACACTGAAGCTTTCTTT. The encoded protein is CASSQRSPGGATNTEAFF.

CDR3 amino acids: CASSQDPGQGSEKLFF. The CDR3 DNA follows: TGCGCCAGCAGCCAAGATCCGGGACAGGGCAGCGAAAAACTGTTTTTT. The rearrangement uses TRBV4-1 and TRBJ1-4; 9 bases are shared with TRBD1. The germline V gene encodes CDR1 MGHRA and CDR2 YSYEKL. The trim removed 0 bases at V and 8 bases at J, leaving 7 bases unmatched. The CDR3 loop spans 16 amino acids.

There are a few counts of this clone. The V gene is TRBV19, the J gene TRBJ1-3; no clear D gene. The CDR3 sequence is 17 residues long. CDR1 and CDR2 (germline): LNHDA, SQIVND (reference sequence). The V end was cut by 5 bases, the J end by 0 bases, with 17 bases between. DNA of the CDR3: TGTGCCAGTAGTCCTTGGACTGATCCTGGCTCTGGAAACACCATATATTTT. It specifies CASSPWTDPGSGNTIYF. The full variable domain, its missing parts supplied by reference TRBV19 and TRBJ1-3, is DGGITQSPKYLFRKEGQNVTLSCEQNLNHDAMYWYRQDPGQGLRLIYYSQIVNDFQKGDIAEGYSVSREKKESFPLTVTSAQKNPTAFYLCASSPWTDPGSGNTIYFGEGSWLTVV.